These T cell receptor beta chains were read from a single sample in a study of blood T cell repertoires in COVID-19. The protocol was immunoSEQ multiplex PCR, while the TCRdb copy is restricted to in-frame clones and leaves out a portion. This table holds 150,000 to 200,000 clones, about 80% found once. The sample taken for sequencing was peripheral blood. The receptors stem from a man between 25 and 39 years old with active or convalescent COVID-19. The CDR3 runs from the conserved cysteine through the conserved F or W. A D gene is named only where the DNA matches it firmly. Clone size is not always given. Where it is, it says once, few, many or a class for expanded clones.

DNA,CDR3,size,D,V,J
TGTGCCAGCAGCTTAAGGCCTAGCGGGGTTAGCACAGATACGCAGTATTTT,CASSLRPSGVSTDTQYF,NA,TRBD2,TRBV7-9,TRBJ2-3
TGCGCCAGCAGCACGACTCTAGTCTCCTACAATGAGCAGTTCTTC,CASSTTLVSYNEQFF,once,NA,TRBV5-1,TRBJ2-1
TGTGCCAGCAGCGACAGGACAGTTGATCAGCCCCAGCATTTT,CASSDRTVDQPQHF,once,NA,TRBV5-5,TRBJ1-5
TGTGCCAGCAGTACATCATCCAGGGGGCTCGGTCAGCCCCAGCATTTT,CASSTSSRGLGQPQHF,NA,TRBD1,TRBV27,TRBJ1-5
TGTGCCACCCGGACAGGGAACACTGAAGCTTTCTTT,CATRTGNTEAFF,once,TRBD1,TRBV28,TRBJ1-1
TGTGCCAGCAGCTATGGCACTAGCTTCCAGGAGACCCAGTACTTC,CASSYGTSFQETQYF,NA,NA,TRBV7-9,TRBJ2-5
TGTGCCAGCAGCGTAGATAAGGGGGTGACCACTGAAGCTTTCTTT,CASSVDKGVTTEAFF,NA,NA,TRBV9,TRBJ1-1
TGTGCCAGCAGCCAGCCGGACAGGGGTCGGGGTGAGCAGTTCTTC,CASSQPDRGRGEQFF,NA,TRBD1,TRBV3-1/TRBV3-2,TRBJ2-1
TGTGCCAGCAGTCAAAGCGGTAGCTCCTACAATGAGCAGTTCTTC,CASSQSGSSYNEQFF,many,NA,TRBV6-5,TRBJ2-1
TGTGCCAGCAGTTTACTAGCGGGGGGAAACAATGAGCAGTTCTTC,CASSLLAGGNNEQFF,NA,TRBD2,TRBV27,TRBJ2-1
TGTGCCAGCAGTTTACCCTCCGGACAGGGGGCCTCGTACAATGAGCAGTTCTTC,CASSLPSGQGASYNEQFF,NA,TRBD1,TRBV6-2/TRBV6-3,TRBJ2-1